In its sample, the clone carrying this T cell receptor beta chain was seen a few times. Its specificity is unknown. Deletions cut 6 bases from V and 6 bases from J, with 15 bases between. This CDR3 is 14 amino acids long. These data originate in a study of T cells in Graves' hyperthyroidism and ophthalmopathy. The study, taken as a whole, reports: In simple terms, a model built on 13 V-J features told ophthalmopathy apart from stable hyperthyroidism. Before onset, by a median of approximately 6.8 months, the model predicted ophthalmopathy. Most thyroid-expanded clonotypes above 0.001 were also found in blood.

Template material for amplifying TCR beta CDR3 regions consisted of RNA transcripts. TCR CDR3 regions were first amplified by RT-PCR with HTBI primers. TCRdb processed the multiplex PCR reads anew with MiXCR; each CDR3 protein has one entry. The sample has hundreds of thousands of distinct CDR3 sequences; roughly 37% are singletons. The chain couples TRBV12-3 or TRBV12-4 to TRBJ1-5; D is uncertain. The source is a man between 18 and 35 years old with Graves' hyperthyroidism. The sequenced sample consisted of blood. As DNA, the CDR3 is TGTGCCAGCAGGGTGGACCTCGGAGGTCAGCCCCAGCATTTT. Translated: CASRVDLGGQPQHF.